The next 8 T cell receptor beta chains were all read from a single sample in a study of cytomegalovirus exposure and HLA in healthy donors. PCR amplification relied on 60 Vbeta primers (plus 13 Jbeta primers). Measured with immunoSEQ multiplex PCR; TCRdb has only the in-frame clones, and not every one. The sample data list around 130,000 clones. Material for sequencing was PBMCs. Receptors originate from a woman between 35 and 50 years old in good health and CMV-seronegative.

The chain has TRBV6-5 and TRBJ1-2, with D possibly matching TRBD1 (6 bases). This CDR3 region has 13 residues. The germline V gene has CDR1 MNHEY and CDR2 SVGAGI. The ends were cut back, 10 bases at V and 4 bases at J, with 16 bases in the middle. The CDR3 region has the DNA TGTGCCACTAACAGGGTGGCAGGCTATGGCTACACCTTC. Translating it yields CATNRVAGYGYTF.

This chain uses TRBV27 with TRBJ1-3; TRBD1 might be the D (5 bases). Trimming cost V 6 bases and J 0 bases, with 15 bases left between them. The CDR3 covers 16 residues. Per the germline V gene, CDR1 is MNHEY and CDR2 is SMNVEV (reference sequence). In DNA, the CDR3 is TGTGCCAGCAGCAGGAGGGGAGGGGCCTCTGGAAACACCATATATTTT. Its translation is CASSRRGGASGNTIYF.

The chain is built from TRBV5-6 and TRBJ1-1; 9 bases align to TRBD1. Germline trimming cut 4 bases from V and 0 bases from J; bases unmatched to any gene: 7. Germline V gene sequence: CDR1 SGHDT, CDR2 YYEEEE. The CDR3 is 16 amino acids. CDR3 coding DNA: TGTGCCAGCAGCCACCCGGGACAGGGTCTGAACACTGAAGCTTTCTTT. Translating gives CASSHPGQGLNTEAFF.

The gene calls are TRBV5-1 and TRBJ2-3; 8 bases are shared with TRBD1. The CDR3 runs to 16 residues. Germline CDR1 and CDR2: SGHRS and YFSETQ. Germline trimming cut 4 bases from V and 4 bases from J; bases unmatched to any gene: 11. CDR3 nucleotides: TGCGCCAGCAGCGAGAGCGGACAGGGTGGTTCAGATACGCAGTATTTT. Encoded protein: CASSESGQGGSDTQYF. The entire variable domain, with the rest obtained from reference TRBV5-1 and TRBJ2-3, is as follows: KAGVTQTPRYLIKTRGQQVTLSCSPISGHRSVSWYQQTPGQGLQFLFEYFSETQRNKGNFPGRFSGRQFSNSRSEMNVSTLELGDSALYLCASSESGQGGSDTQYFGPGTRLTVL.

V and J are TRBV27 and TRBJ1-3; 7 bases are shared with TRBD1. The CDR3 is 15 amino acids. The V and J ends lost 6 bases and 2 bases, in that order; junction bases with no gene match: 7. Germline CDR1 is MNHEY and CDR2 is SMNVEV (reference sequence). Here the CDR3 DNA reads TGTGCCAGCAGACGAAAGGGGGCTACTGGAAACACCATATATTTT. Its protein is CASRRKGATGNTIYF.

The chain carries TRBV4-1 and TRBJ2-1; TRBD2 matches at 7 bases. J lost 6 bases, V lost 0 bases, and 8 bases had no gene match. Germline loops: CDR1 MGHRA, CDR2 YSYEKL. The CDR3 covers 16 residues. The CDR3 loop reads CASSQEGRGSANEQFF. In nucleotides, the CDR3 is TGCGCCAGCAGCCAAGAAGGGCGGGGGAGTGCCAATGAGCAGTTCTTC.

The genes are TRBV7-2 and TRBJ1-1; D is ambiguous. Germline CDR1 is SGHTA and CDR2 is FQGNSA. The CDR3 extends over 13 amino acids. Trimming shortened V by 1 base and J by 6 bases, and 9 bases separated the two germline ends. DNA for the CDR3: TGTGCCAGCAGCTTAGGAGGGCCGGCTGAAGCTTTCTTT. As protein: CASSLGGPAEAFF.

The chain combines TRBV29-1 with TRBJ2-3, with a tentative D call TRBD1 (5 bases). CDR1 SQVTM and CDR2 ANQGSEA come from the germline V gene. CDR3 length: 11 amino acids. V shed 7 bases and J shed 4 bases, with 9 bases lying between them. The CDR3 region has the DNA TGCAGCGCGGTAGGGGCAGATACGCAGTATTTT. It is translated as CSAVGADTQYF.